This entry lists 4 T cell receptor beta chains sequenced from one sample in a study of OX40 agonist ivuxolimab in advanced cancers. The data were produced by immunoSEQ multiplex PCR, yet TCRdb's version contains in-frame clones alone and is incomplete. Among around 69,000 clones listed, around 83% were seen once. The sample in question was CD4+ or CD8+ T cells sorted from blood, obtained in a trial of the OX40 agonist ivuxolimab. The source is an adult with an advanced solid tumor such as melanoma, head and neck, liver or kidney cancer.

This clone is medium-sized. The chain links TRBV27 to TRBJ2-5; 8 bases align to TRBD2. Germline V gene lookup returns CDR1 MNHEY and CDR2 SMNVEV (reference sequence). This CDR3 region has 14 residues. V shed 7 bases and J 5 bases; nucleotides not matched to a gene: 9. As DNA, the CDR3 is TGTGCCAGCAAGGCGGGAGGTTCTGACGAGACCCAGTACTTC. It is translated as CASKAGGSDETQYF.

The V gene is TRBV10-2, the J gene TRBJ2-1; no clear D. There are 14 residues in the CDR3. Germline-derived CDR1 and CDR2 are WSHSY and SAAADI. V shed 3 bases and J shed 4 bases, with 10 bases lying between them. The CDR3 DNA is TGCGCCAGCAGTGAAGGTGGGGATTACAATGAGCAGTTCTTC. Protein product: CASSEGGDYNEQFF.

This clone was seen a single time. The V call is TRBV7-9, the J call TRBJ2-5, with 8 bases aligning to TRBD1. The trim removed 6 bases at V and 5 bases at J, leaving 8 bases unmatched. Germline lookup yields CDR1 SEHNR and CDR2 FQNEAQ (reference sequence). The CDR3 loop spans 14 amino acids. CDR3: CASSSTGGRETQYF. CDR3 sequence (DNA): TGTGCCAGCAGTTCAACAGGGGGGCGGGAGACCCAGTACTTC.

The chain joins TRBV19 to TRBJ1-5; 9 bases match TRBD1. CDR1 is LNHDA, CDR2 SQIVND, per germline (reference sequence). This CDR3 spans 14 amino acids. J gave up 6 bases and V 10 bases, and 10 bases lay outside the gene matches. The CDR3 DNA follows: TGTGCCACCCGACCGGGACAGGGAGGTCAGCCCCAGCATTTT. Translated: CATRPGQGGQPQHF.